These 18 T cell receptor beta chains were sequenced from one sample in a study of blood T cell repertoires in COVID-19. The repertoire was sequenced with immunoSEQ multiplex PCR; TCRdb's copy has only in-frame clones and lacks some. The sample lists about 180,000 clones; roughly 84% were seen once. The sequenced sample was peripheral blood. These receptors all come from a man aged 18 to 35 with active or convalescent COVID-19.

J is TRBJ2-7 and V is TRBV6-2 or TRBV6-3; the match to TRBD1 covers 7 bases. CDR3 length equals 15 residues. Germline trimming cut 4 bases from V and 5 bases from J; bases unmatched to any gene: 11. Germline loops: CDR1 MNHEY, CDR2 SVGEGT. CDR3 DNA: TGTGCCAGCAGTTTCCTGACAGGGCTCTACGACGAGCAGTACTTC. It translates to CASSFLTGLYDEQYF.

This chain links TRBV7-3 with TRBJ2-6; D is perhaps TRBD1 (6 bases). The CDR3 loop spans 17 amino acids. CDR1 is SGHTA, CDR2 FQGTGA, per germline. V was shortened by 5 bases and J by 2 bases, with 16 bases between the two germline ends. CDR3 protein: CASSVKQGLAGANVLTF. CDR3 DNA: TGTGCCAGCAGCGTCAAACAGGGTCTCGCTGGGGCCAACGTCCTGACTTTC.

This sequence joins TRBV6-5 and TRBJ1-2; D is ambiguous. The length of the CDR3 is 13 residues. V dropped 4 bases and J dropped 2 bases, with 8 bases sitting between them. Germline lookup yields CDR1 MNHEY and CDR2 SVGAGI. Here the CDR3 reads CASSFGGNYGYTF. CDR3 coding DNA: TGTGCCAGCAGTTTTGGCGGGAACTATGGCTACACCTTC.

CDR3 loop: CASRPGLDLTYEQYF. CDR3 coding DNA: TGTGCCAGTAGGCCGGGACTAGACCTTACCTACGAGCAGTACTTC. The J gene is TRBJ2-7, the V gene TRBV19, with 8 bases lining up with TRBD2. The CDR3 runs to 15 residues. Germline lookup yields CDR1 LNHDA and CDR2 SQIVND (reference sequence). Trimming cost V 6 bases and J 2 bases; bases outside gene matches: 9.

This chain joins TRBV5-5 and TRBJ2-2; TRBD2 matches 9 bases. This CDR3 spans 14 amino acids. Germline V gene sequence: CDR1 SGHKS, CDR2 YYEKEE (reference sequence). With 7 bases clipped from V and 4 bases from J, the junction kept 5 bases outside the gene matches. This chain's CDR3 is CASAGLATTGELFF. For the CDR3, the DNA is TGTGCCAGCGCTGGACTAGCGACCACCGGGGAGCTGTTTTTT.

The chain combines TRBV6-6 with TRBJ2-7; TRBD1 aligns across 7 bases. The CDR3 has 15 residues. The ends lost 1 base at V and 4 bases at J; junction bases unmatched: 7. CDR1 is MNHNY and CDR2 is SVGAGI in the germline V gene (reference sequence). The CDR3 nucleotides read TGTGCCAGCAGTTACTTCTCCGGGACAGTATACGAGCAGTACTTC. As protein: CASSYFSGTVYEQYF.

CDR3 bases: TGCGCCAGCACACGGGACAGTGATGAGACCCAGTACTTC. Its protein is CASTRDSDETQYF. The chain links TRBV5-1 to TRBJ2-5, with 7 nucleotides matching TRBD1. Losses at the gene ends were 6 bases for V and 5 bases for J; bases not matched to a gene: 7. Germline CDR1 and CDR2: SGHRS and YFSETQ. The CDR3 has 13 amino acids.

This clone was seen more than once but under ten times. CDR3 in DNA: TGTGCCAGTTCGGCCGGGACAGGCACAGATACGCAGTATTTT. Translated: CASSAGTGTDTQYF. The chain has TRBV19 and TRBJ2-3, with 7 bases that match TRBD1. This CDR3 is 14 amino acids long. Germline assignment: CDR1 LNHDA and CDR2 SQIVND (reference sequence). Trimming cost V 8 bases and J 1 base; bases outside gene matches: 6.

This CDR3 reads CASSQDRLAGGKYSTDTQYF. CDR3 in DNA: TGCGCCAGCAGCCAAGATAGGCTAGCGGGGGGGAAATATAGCACAGATACGCAGTATTTT. The chain joins TRBV4-1 to TRBJ2-3, with 12 bases lining up with TRBD2. The CDR3 contains 20 residues. J lost 0 bases, V lost 0 bases, and 10 bases had no gene match. Per the germline V gene, CDR1 is MGHRA and CDR2 is YSYEKL.

The chain is built from TRBV2 and TRBJ2-1; D is perhaps TRBD1 (6 bases). V dropped 8 bases and J dropped 8 bases, with 16 bases sitting between them. CDR3 length: 13 residues. The germline V gene has CDR1 SNHLY and CDR2 FYNNEI. The CDR3: CASAPSRGYEQFF. The CDR3 DNA reads TGTGCCAGCGCACCCTCCAGGGGTTATGAGCAGTTCTTC. Complete variable domain (other parts from reference TRBV2 and TRBJ2-1): EPEVTQTPSHQVTQMGQEVILRCVPISNHLYFYWYRQILGQKVEFLVSFYNNEISEKSEIFDDQFSVERPDGSNFTLKIRSTKLEDSAMYFCASAPSRGYEQFFGPGTRLTVL.

V usage is TRBV6-5 and J usage is TRBJ1-5; no clear D gene. The germline gives CDR1 MNHEY, CDR2 SVGAGI. The V end was cut by 4 bases, the J end by 9 bases, with 10 bases between. The CDR3 length is 12 residues. CDR3 nucleotides: TGTGCCAGCAGTTCCCCGGGGTCGCCCCAGCATTTT. Encoded protein: CASSSPGSPQHF.

DNA for the CDR3: TGTGCCAGCAGTCGTACAGGGGCCTATAATTCACCCCTCCACTTT. Translating it yields CASSRTGAYNSPLHF. J is TRBJ1-6 and V is TRBV27, with 7 positions matching TRBD1. The V segment lost 5 bases and the J segment 2 bases; nucleotides outside the gene matches: 3. CDR3 length equals 15 residues. CDR1 and CDR2 (germline): MNHEY, SMNVEV (reference sequence).

V usage is TRBV4-1 and J usage is TRBJ1-5; D is unresolved. Trimming took off 0 bases at V and 5 bases at J, with 5 bases between the two ends. The CDR3 contains 13 residues. Looked up from germline, CDR1 is MGHRA and CDR2 is YSYEKL. The CDR3 DNA reads as TGCGCCAGCAGCCAAGATTTCGATCAGCCCCAGCATTTT. Protein product: CASSQDFDQPQHF.

This clone was seen only once. This rearrangement joins TRBV13 to TRBJ1-3; the D gene is possibly TRBD1 (6 bases). V was shortened by 1 base and J by 2 bases, with 9 bases between the two germline ends. CDR1 and CDR2 (germline): PRHDT, FYEKMQ (reference sequence). There are 15 residues in the CDR3. CDR3 nucleotide sequence: TGTGCCAGCAGCTTAGTGTCAGGGGCTGGAAACACCATATATTTT. Residues: CASSLVSGAGNTIYF.

The chain combines TRBV6-2 or TRBV6-3 with TRBJ1-1, with D possibly TRBD1 on 6 matching bases. Germline V lookup: CDR1 MNHEY, CDR2 SVGEGT. The V and J ends lost 5 bases and 1 base respectively, with 14 bases between them. There are 15 residues in the CDR3. DNA of the CDR3: TGTGCCAGCAGTGAGATGGGACAAGGGAACACTGAAGCTTTCTTT. Translation: CASSEMGQGNTEAFF.

This chain joins TRBV5-1 and TRBJ1-1, with 7 nucleotides matching TRBD1. CDR1 and CDR2 (germline): SGHRS, YFSETQ. The junction had 9 bases not matched to a gene; V was cut back by 2 bases and J by 5 bases. The CDR3 loop spans 15 amino acids. CDR3 sequence: CASSFRGRGTTEAFF. CDR3 nucleotide sequence: TGCGCCAGCAGCTTTAGGGGCAGGGGGACTACTGAAGCTTTCTTT. Full variable domain (missing parts from reference TRBV5-1 and TRBJ1-1): KAGVTQTPRYLIKTRGQQVTLSCSPISGHRSVSWYQQTPGQGLQFLFEYFSETQRNKGNFPGRFSGRQFSNSRSEMNVSTLELGDSALYLCASSFRGRGTTEAFFGQGTRLTVV.

This clone has a single count. J is TRBJ1-3 and V is TRBV9; D is undetermined. Germline V gives CDR1 SGDLS, CDR2 YYNGEE. The germline V and J ends were trimmed by 1 base and 2 bases, with 10 bases remaining between them. The CDR3 extends over 15 amino acids. The CDR3 bases are TGTGCCAGCAGCGTATCCGGGGTGGCTGGAAACACCATATATTTT. This translates into CASSVSGVAGNTIYF.

This clone was counted once. The chain recombines TRBV7-6 with TRBJ1-6; TRBD1 agrees at 7 bases. Trimming at V came to 0 bases and at J to 10 bases, leaving 6 bases not matched to a gene. Germline V gene data show CDR1 as SGHVS and CDR2 as FNYEAQ. The CDR3 is 15 amino acids. CDR3 coding DNA: TGTGCCAGCAGCTTAGCGTTACAGGGGAGATCACCCCTCCACTTT. Residues: CASSLALQGRSPLHF. Filled out from reference TRBV7-6 and TRBJ1-6, the complete variable domain reads GAGVSQSPRYKVTKRGQDVALRCDPISGHVSLYWYRQALGQGPEFLTYFNYEAQQDKSGLPNDRFSAERPEGSISTLTIQRTEQRDSAMYRCASSLALQGRSPLHFGNGTRLTVT.